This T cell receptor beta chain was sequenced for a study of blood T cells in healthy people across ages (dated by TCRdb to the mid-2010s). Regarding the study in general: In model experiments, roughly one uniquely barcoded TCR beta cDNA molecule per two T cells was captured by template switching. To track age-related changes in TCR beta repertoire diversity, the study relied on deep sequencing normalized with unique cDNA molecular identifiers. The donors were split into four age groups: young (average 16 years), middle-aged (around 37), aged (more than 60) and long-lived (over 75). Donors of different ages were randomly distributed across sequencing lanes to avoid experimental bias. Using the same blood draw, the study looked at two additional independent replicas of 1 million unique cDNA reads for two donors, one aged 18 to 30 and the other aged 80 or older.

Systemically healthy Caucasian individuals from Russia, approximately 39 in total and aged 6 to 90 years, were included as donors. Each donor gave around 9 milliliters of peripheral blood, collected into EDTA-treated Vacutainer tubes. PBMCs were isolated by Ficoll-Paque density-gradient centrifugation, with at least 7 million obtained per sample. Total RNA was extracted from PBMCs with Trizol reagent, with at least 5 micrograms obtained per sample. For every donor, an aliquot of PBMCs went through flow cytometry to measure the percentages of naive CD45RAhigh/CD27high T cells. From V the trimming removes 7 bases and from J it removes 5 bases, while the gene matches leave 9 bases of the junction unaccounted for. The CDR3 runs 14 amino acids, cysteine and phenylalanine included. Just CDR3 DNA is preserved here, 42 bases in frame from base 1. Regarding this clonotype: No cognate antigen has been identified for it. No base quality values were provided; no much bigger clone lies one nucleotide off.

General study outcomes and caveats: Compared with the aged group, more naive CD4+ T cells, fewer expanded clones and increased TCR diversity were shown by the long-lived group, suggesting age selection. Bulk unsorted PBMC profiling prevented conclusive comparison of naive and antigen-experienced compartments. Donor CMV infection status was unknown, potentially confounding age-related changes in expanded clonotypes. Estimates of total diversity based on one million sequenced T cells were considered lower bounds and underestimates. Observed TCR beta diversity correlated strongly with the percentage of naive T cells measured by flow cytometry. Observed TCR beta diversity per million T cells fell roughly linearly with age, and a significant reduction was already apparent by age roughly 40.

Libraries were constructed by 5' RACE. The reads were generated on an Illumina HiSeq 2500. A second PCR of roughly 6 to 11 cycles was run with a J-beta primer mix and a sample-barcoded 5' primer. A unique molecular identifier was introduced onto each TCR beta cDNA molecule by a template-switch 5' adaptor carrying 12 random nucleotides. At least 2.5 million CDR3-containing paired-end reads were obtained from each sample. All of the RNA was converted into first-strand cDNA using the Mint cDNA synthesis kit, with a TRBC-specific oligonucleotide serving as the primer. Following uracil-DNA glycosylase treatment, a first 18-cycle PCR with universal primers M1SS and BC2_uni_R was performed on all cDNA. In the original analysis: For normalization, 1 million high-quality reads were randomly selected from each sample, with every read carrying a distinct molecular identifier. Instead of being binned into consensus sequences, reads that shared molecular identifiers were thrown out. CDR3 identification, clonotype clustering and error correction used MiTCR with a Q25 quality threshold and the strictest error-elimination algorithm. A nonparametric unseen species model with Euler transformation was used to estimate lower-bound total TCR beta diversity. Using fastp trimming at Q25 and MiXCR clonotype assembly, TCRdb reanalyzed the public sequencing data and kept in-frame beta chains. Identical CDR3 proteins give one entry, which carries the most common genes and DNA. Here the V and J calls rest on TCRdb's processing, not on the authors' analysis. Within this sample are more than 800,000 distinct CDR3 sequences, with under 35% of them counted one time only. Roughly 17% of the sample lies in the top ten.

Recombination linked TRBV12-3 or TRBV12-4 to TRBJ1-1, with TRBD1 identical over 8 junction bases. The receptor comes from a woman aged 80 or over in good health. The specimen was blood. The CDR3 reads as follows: CASTLGQGGTEAFF. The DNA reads TGTGCCAGCACTCTCGGACAGGGCGGGACTGAAGCTTTCTTT.